The clone carrying this T cell receptor beta chain was found a few times. As yet, its antigen is unknown. One end of the junction varies from germline; a read error may be responsible. In the same sample, other DNA sequences code for this CDR3. CDR3 size: 15 residues. CDR1 and CDR2 from the germline V gene are SGHTA and FQGTGA. This sample was included in a study of graft-versus-host responses after intestinal transplantation. Study-wide results and caveats: GvH clones turned up in recipient marrow; some had shown up first in ileum or blood. Subjects displaying graft-donor T cell macrochimerism possessed elevated graft-versus-host to host-versus-graft clonal ratios inside allografts.

The assay was immunoSEQ multiplex PCR, and TCRdb's table has in-frame clones only and misses some. Found here are roughly 100,000 clones, about 90% of them singletons; the top ten hold more than 0.8%. This TCR derives from a human donor who received an intestinal transplant. The rearrangement joins TRBV7-3 to TRBJ1-6, with a tentative D call TRBD1 (6 bases). The sample here was unstimulated CD4+ T cells sorted from spleen or lymph node cells, taken before intestinal transplant. CDR3 sequence: CASSLTGTYNSPLHF. In DNA, the CDR3 is TGTGCCAGCAGCCTAACAGGGACCTATAATTCACCCCTCCACTTT.